This T cell receptor beta chain stems from a study of radiation and T cells in renal cell carcinoma. Study-level points and caveats: In blood, top tumor clones expanded by 2 weeks, shrinking by 4.

Of note for this clone: The antigen is unknown.

The CDR3 length is 15 residues. Germline V gene sequence: CDR1 MNHEY, CDR2 SVGAGI. With 5 bases removed from V and 5 bases from J, the gap between germline ends came to 18 bases. Produced via immunoSEQ multiplex PCR; TCRdb's table is partial and in-frame only. The repertoire holds about 130,000 clones, with roughly four fifths as singletons. Time point defined: blood 2 weeks post-SBRT. Treatment in this sample: 15 Gy SBRT to primary tumor, nephrectomy 4 weeks later. The chain uses TRBV6-5 and TRBJ1-2; D possibly corresponds to TRBD1 (6 bases). This receptor was identified in a woman aged 55-70 years with renal cell carcinoma. The sample in question was blood, obtained from a patient whose treatment included radiotherapy and nephrectomy. DNA of the CDR3: TGTGCCAGCAGTACTGTCCCCGTAGGGGGTTATGGCTACACCTTC. Protein: CASSTVPVGGYGYTF.